The 19 T cell receptor beta chains presented below share a single source sample, sequenced in a study of a mutant IDH1 vaccine in newly diagnosed glioma. Described time point: week 47, end of study. The study gave 300 ug of mutant IDH1 20-mer peptide per vaccine dose, with topical imiquimod. No antigen has been assigned to these receptors. Some clones are missing from TCRdb's copy, which holds only in-frame ones; the method was immunoSEQ multiplex PCR. Among roughly 86,000 clones listed, 89% were seen once. The starting material was PBMCs, obtained from a glioma patient whose treatment included an IDH1 peptide vaccine. The receptors come from a woman aged 45-59 years with glioma.

The genes are TRBV6-6 and TRBJ1-4; 8 nucleotides align to TRBD1. Germline V gives CDR1 MNHNY, CDR2 SVGAGI (reference sequence). The length of the CDR3 is 15 residues. The J segment lost 6 bases and the V segment lost 5 bases, leaving 8 bases of the junction unmatched. CDR3 in amino acids: CASSDRTGSYEKLFF. CDR3 sequence (DNA): TGTGCCAGCAGTGACAGGACAGGGTCTTATGAAAAACTGTTTTTT.

The chain is built from TRBV6-5 and TRBJ1-1, with 9 bases matching TRBD1. Germline loops: CDR1 MNHEY, CDR2 SVGAGI. CDR3 length: 15 residues. Trimming at V came to 5 bases and at J to 5 bases, leaving 9 bases not matched to a gene. DNA of the CDR3: TGTGCCAGCAGTCGCCCGGACAGGGGTTGGACTGAAGCTTTCTTT. Its translation is CASSRPDRGWTEAFF.

The chain links TRBV9 to TRBJ2-2; tentative D call: TRBD2 (6 bases). Germline CDR1 and CDR2: SGDLS and YYNGEE. CDR3 size: 14 residues. The V gene lost 3 bases and the J gene lost 4 bases, with 10 bases spanning the gap. CDR3 residues: CASSAGLRTGELFF. For the CDR3, the DNA is TGTGCCAGCAGCGCGGGACTTCGCACCGGGGAGCTGTTTTTT.

V usage is TRBV5-1 and J usage is TRBJ1-1; perhaps TRBD1 as D (5 bases). Germline CDR1 is SGHRS and CDR2 is YFSETQ. V dropped 4 bases and J dropped 6 bases, with 13 bases sitting between them. The CDR3 is made up of 13 amino acids. CDR3 sequence reads: CASSPSGGSEAFF. The CDR3, as DNA: TGCGCCAGCAGCCCATCGGGGGGGTCTGAAGCTTTCTTT.

This clone was seen once. The V call is TRBV11-2, the J call TRBJ2-1, with 8 bases that match TRBD2. V dropped 4 bases and J dropped 2; count of bases not matched to a gene: 13. CDR1 is SGHAT, CDR2 FQNNGV, per germline. This CDR3 spans 18 amino acids. Written as DNA, the CDR3 is TGTGCCAGCAGCTATTATCCCCGCAGCGGGAGTCCCTACAATGAGCAGTTCTTC. Protein: CASSYYPRSGSPYNEQFF.

The J gene is TRBJ2-7, the V gene TRBV6-5; 11 bases align to TRBD1. The CDR3 consists of 15 residues. The junction had 10 bases not matched to a gene; V was cut back by 6 bases and J by 6 bases. CDR1 is MNHEY and CDR2 is SVGAGI in the germline V gene. This CDR3 is CASSPGQGAGAEQYF. CDR3 coding DNA: TGTGCCAGCAGCCCCGGACAGGGGGCCGGGGCCGAGCAGTACTTC.

The chain employs TRBV15 and TRBJ2-5; D uncertain. Germline-derived CDR1 and CDR2 are LNHNV and YYDKDF (reference sequence). V was pared by 0 bases and J by 7 bases, with 6 bases between. The CDR3 is 12 amino acids. CDR3 in DNA: TGTGCCACCAGCAGAGATCGAGGGACCCAGTACTTC. Protein product: CATSRDRGTQYF. The full variable domain, rest sourced from reference TRBV15 and TRBJ2-5, is DAMVIQNPRYQVTQFGKPVTLSCSQTLNHNVMYWYQQKSSQAPKLLFHYYDKDFNNEADTPDNFQSRRPNTSFCFLDIRSPGLGDTAMYLCATSRDRGTQYFGPGTRLLVL.

This clone came up a few times. The V and J genes are TRBV6-5 and TRBJ1-1; D is perhaps TRBD1 (5 bases). The V and J ends lost 0 bases and 3 bases respectively, with 11 bases between them. From germline, CDR1 is MNHEY and CDR2 SVGAGI. The CDR3 spans 15 residues. CDR3 sequence reads: CASSYSLQGHTEAFF. CDR3 bases: TGTGCCAGCAGTTACTCCCTTCAGGGTCACACTGAAGCTTTCTTT.

Comment on this clone: An end of the junction differs from the germline gene, which may be a read error. The chain's CDR3 is CASRVDRHSPLF. The CDR3 nucleotides are TGTGCCAGCAGAGTCGACAGGCACAGTCCACTTTTT. V and J are TRBV6-1 and TRBJ2-3, with D perhaps matching TRBD1 (6 bases). Germline V lookup: CDR1 MNHNS, CDR2 SASEGT. The CDR3 is made up of 12 amino acids.

The CDR3 DNA sequence: TGTGCCAGCAGCCCCACCCCCGACACCCCAAGCTCTGGGGCCAACGTCCTGACTTTC. It is translated as CASSPTPDTPSSGANVLTF. The chain is built from TRBV9 and TRBJ2-6; unclear D gene. Germline V lookup: CDR1 SGDLS, CDR2 YYNGEE. The ends were cut back, 4 bases at V and 0 bases at J, with 20 bases in the middle. The CDR3 is 19 amino acids.

The chain uses TRBV13 and TRBJ2-7; D uncertain. Germline assignment: CDR1 PRHDT and CDR2 FYEKMQ (reference sequence). This CDR3 has 11 residues. Trimming took 5 bases from V and 1 from J, leaving 3 bases between them. DNA of the CDR3: TGTGCCAGCAGCGCATCCTACGAGCAGTACTTC. Amino acid sequence: CASSASYEQYF.

This sequence joins TRBV28 and TRBJ1-2, with D tentatively TRBD1 (5 bases). Germline CDR1 is MDHEN and CDR2 is SYDVKM. The CDR3 has 15 amino acids. The V end was cut by 5 bases, the J end by 7 bases, with 20 bases between. CDR3 amino acids: CASSEGQGRGGGYTF. The CDR3 region has the DNA TGTGCCAGCAGTGAGGGGCAGGGCCGCGGGGGTGGCTACACCTTC.

The chain has TRBV7-3 and TRBJ2-5; 9 bases line up with TRBD1. The CDR3 sequence is 14 residues long. Germline CDR1 SGHTA, CDR2 FQGTGA. J gave up 3 bases and V 5 bases, and 4 bases lay outside the gene matches. CDR3 coding DNA: TGTGCCAGCAGCATCACAGGGGGCGAAGAGACCCAGTACTTC. Its translation is CASSITGGEETQYF.

The chain links TRBV7-9 to TRBJ2-7; TRBD1 might be the D (6 bases). V lost 2 bases to trimming and J lost 6 bases, with 26 bases between them. The germline V gene encodes CDR1 SEHNR and CDR2 FQNEAQ (reference sequence). The CDR3 is 18 residues long. Here the CDR3 DNA reads TGTGCCAGCAGCTTACCTCCAGGGGACCCACTTCGTAGGATCGAGCAGTACTTC. Amino acids: CASSLPPGDPLRRIEQYF.

V usage is TRBV7-9 and J usage is TRBJ1-1; possible D gene TRBD1, 6 bases. The V end was cut by 4 bases, the J end by 1 base, with 10 bases between. Germline V gives CDR1 SEHNR, CDR2 FQNEAQ (reference sequence). There are 14 residues in the CDR3. The CDR3 coding sequence is TGTGCCAGCAGCTCCGGGGGGCGGAACACTGAAGCTTTCTTT. Translation gives CASSSGGRNTEAFF. The variable domain in full, with the rest retrieved from reference TRBV7-9 and TRBJ1-1, is DTGVSQNPRHKITKRGQNVTFRCDPISEHNRLYWYRQTLGQGPEFLTYFQNEAQLEKSRLLSDRFSAERPKGSFSTLEIQRTEQGDSAMYLCASSSGGRNTEAFFGQGTRLTVV.

The V and J genes are TRBV29-1 and TRBJ1-1; 9 nucleotides agree with TRBD1. Trimming at V came to 2 bases and at J to 4 bases, leaving 5 bases not matched to a gene. This CDR3 comprises 14 residues. Germline V gene data show CDR1 as SQVTM and CDR2 as ANQGSEA. The CDR3 protein is CSVESPDRGTEAFF. The CDR3 nucleotides are TGCAGCGTTGAAAGCCCGGACAGGGGCACTGAAGCTTTCTTT.

This clone was observed a handful of times. The chain has TRBV7-2 and TRBJ1-1; D is uncertain. V lost 6 bases, J lost 1 base, and 12 bases lay in between. The CDR3 extends over 14 amino acids. Per the germline V gene, CDR1 is SGHTA and CDR2 is FQGNSA. The CDR3 DNA sequence: TGTGCCAGCAGACCCAACCAGGCGAACACTGAAGCTTTCTTT. Protein product: CASRPNQANTEAFF.

V is TRBV6-5 and J is TRBJ2-7; D is unclear. Germline CDR1 is MNHEY and CDR2 is SVGAGI. Trimming removed 5 bases from V and 2 bases from J, with 7 bases in between. The CDR3 is 12 amino acids. The CDR3 reads CASSNGPYEQYF. The CDR3, as DNA: TGTGCCAGCAGTAACGGGCCCTACGAGCAGTACTTC.

V is TRBV9 and J is TRBJ2-3; TRBD2 is a possible D gene (6 bases). The CDR3 consists of 15 residues. The germline V gene encodes CDR1 SGDLS and CDR2 YYNGEE. V was cut by 2 bases and J by 0 bases, with 10 bases left in between. For the CDR3, the DNA is TGTGCCAGCAGCGTGTGGCGGGGAAGCACAGATACGCAGTATTTT. It codes for CASSVWRGSTDTQYF. The full variable domain, with the rest looked up from reference TRBV9 and TRBJ2-3, is DSGVTQTPKHLITATGQRVTLRCSPRSGDLSVYWYQQSLDQGLQFLIQYYNGEERAKGNILERFSAQQFPDLHSELNLSSLELGDSALYFCASSVWRGSTDTQYFGPGTRLTVL.